This T cell receptor (beta chain) was profiled in a study of T cell responses to AZD1222 COVID-19 vaccine. Study results and limitations: AZD1222 recipients seropositive at baseline numbered only five or six.

The CDR3 consists of 15 residues. The germline gives CDR1 MGHRA, CDR2 YSYEKL. Trimming took 4 bases from V and 4 from J, leaving 16 bases between them. Libraries were prepared by immunoSEQ multiplex PCR; TCRdb keeps only in-frame clonotypes and omits some of them. This sample has 140,000 to 150,000 clones, with 90% to 95% found just once. In this sample, this clone turned up once. Its antigen is unidentified. The source was peripheral blood, collected after recovery from COVID-19. The TCR sequence derives from an adult who had recovered from COVID-19. V is TRBV4-1 and J is TRBJ2-5; D is unresolved. For the CDR3, the DNA is TGCGCCAGCAGCCCTCCGACGGGCCGCGGAGAGACCCAGTACTTC. The encoded protein is CASSPPTGRGETQYF.